A selection of T cell receptor beta chains follows, all from one sample in a study of OX40 agonist ivuxolimab in advanced cancers. Repertoires were generated with immunoSEQ multiplex PCR, while TCRdb's copy carries only in-frame clones and drops some. This sample has 50,000 to 55,000 clones; roughly 84% occur once, and the top ten carry around 4.3%. The sample in question was CD4+ or CD8+ T cells sorted from blood, obtained in a trial of the OX40 agonist ivuxolimab. The receptors were gathered from an adult with an advanced solid tumor such as melanoma, head and neck, liver or kidney cancer. The CDR3 runs from the conserved cysteine through the conserved F or W. A D gene is named only where the DNA matches it firmly. Size tells how often a clone was seen (once, few, many) or the class of an expanded clone, and some rows leave it out.

>TRBV5-1|-|-|TRBJ1-5
CASSLGGKDQPQHF
TGCGCCAGCAGCTTAGGAGGAAAAGATCAGCCCCAGCATTTT
>TRBV27|TRBD2|-|TRBJ2-7
CASSPRTSGSHVYEQYF
TGTGCCAGCAGTCCCCGGACTAGCGGGAGTCACGTCTACGAGCAGTACTTC
>TRBV6-5|-|-|TRBJ1-5
CASSPQSTQPQHF
TGTGCCAGCAGTCCTCAGTCCACCCAGCCCCAGCATTTT
>TRBV6-6|TRBD2|few|TRBJ2-7
CASSYSSGGGYEQYF
TGTGCCAGCAGTTACTCGAGCGGGGGGGGTTACGAGCAGTACTTC
>TRBV5-8|-|-|TRBJ2-5
CASSFGTRRAQYF
TGTGCCAGCAGCTTCGGGACAAGGAGGGCCCAGTACTTC
>TRBV9|-|-|TRBJ2-3
CASSVSFTGMGDTQYF
TGTGCCAGCAGCGTTTCTTTTACAGGGATGGGAGATACGCAGTATTTT
>TRBV29-1|-|few|TRBJ1-1
CSVRGALNTEAFF
TGCAGCGTTCGGGGGGCCCTGAACACTGAAGCTTTCTTT
>TRBV27|-|-|TRBJ2-7
CASSANRDPTKEQYF
TGTGCCAGCAGTGCCAACAGGGACCCTACCAAGGAGCAGTACTTC
>TRBV5-1|TRBD2|-|TRBJ2-7
CASSQAGGTGEQYF
TGCGCCAGCAGCCAAGCGGGAGGGACTGGAGAGCAGTACTTC
>TRBV11-2|-|few|TRBJ2-7
CASSYLTGLRSEQYF
TGTGCCAGCAGCTACCTGACAGGCCTTCGGTCCGAGCAGTACTTC
>TRBV19|-|-|TRBJ1-2
CASSIGAGKGYTF
TGTGCCAGTAGTATTGGGGCAGGGAAAGGCTACACCTTC